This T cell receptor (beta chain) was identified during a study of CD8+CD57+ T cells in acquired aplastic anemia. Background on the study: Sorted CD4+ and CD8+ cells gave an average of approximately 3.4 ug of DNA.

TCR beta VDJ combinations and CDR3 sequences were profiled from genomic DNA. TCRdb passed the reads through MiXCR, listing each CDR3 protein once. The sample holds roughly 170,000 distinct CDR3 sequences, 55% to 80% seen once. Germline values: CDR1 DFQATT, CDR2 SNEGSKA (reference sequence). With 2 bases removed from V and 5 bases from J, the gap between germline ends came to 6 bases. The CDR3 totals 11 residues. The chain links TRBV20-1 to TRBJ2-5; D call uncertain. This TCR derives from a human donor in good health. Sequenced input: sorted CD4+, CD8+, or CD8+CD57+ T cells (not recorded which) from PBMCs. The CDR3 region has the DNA TGCAGTGCTAGACGTGAGGAGACCCAGTACTTC. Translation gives CSARREETQYF.